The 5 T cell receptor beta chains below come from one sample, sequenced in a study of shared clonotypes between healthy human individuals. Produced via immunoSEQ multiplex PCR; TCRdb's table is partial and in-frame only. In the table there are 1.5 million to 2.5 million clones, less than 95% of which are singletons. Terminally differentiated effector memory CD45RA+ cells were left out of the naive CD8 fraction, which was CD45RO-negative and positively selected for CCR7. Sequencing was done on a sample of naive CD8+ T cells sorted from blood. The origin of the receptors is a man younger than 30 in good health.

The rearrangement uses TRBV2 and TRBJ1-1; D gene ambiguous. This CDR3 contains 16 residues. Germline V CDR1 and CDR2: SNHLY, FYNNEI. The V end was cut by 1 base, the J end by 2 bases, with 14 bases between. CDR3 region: CASSEDPGRANTEAFF. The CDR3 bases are TGTGCCAGCAGTGAAGATCCGGGGAGAGCAAACACTGAAGCTTTCTTT.

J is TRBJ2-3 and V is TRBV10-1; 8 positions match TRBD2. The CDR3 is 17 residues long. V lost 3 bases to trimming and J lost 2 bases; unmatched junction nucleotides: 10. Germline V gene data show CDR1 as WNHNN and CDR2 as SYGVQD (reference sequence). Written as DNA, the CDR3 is TGCGCCAGCAGTGACCCGGGCGCGGGGGGAATCACAGATACGCAGTATTTT. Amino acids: CASSDPGAGGITDTQYF.

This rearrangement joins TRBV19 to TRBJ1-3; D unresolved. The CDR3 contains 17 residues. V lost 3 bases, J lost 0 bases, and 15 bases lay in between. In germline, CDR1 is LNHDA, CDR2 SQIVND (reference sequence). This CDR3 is CASSIDYGFPSGNTIYF. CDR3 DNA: TGTGCCAGTAGTATTGATTACGGGTTCCCCTCTGGAAACACCATATATTTT.

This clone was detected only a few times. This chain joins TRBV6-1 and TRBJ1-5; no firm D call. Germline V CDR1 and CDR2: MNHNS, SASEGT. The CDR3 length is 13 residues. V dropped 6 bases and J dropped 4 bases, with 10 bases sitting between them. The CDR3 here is CASRGLGNQPQHF. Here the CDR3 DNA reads TGTGCCAGCAGGGGCCTAGGAAATCAGCCCCAGCATTTT.

In DNA, the CDR3 is TGTGCCAGCAGTGAGGGGCGGGGGGACCCGAACACCGGGGAGCTGTTTTTT. Translated, it gives CASSEGRGDPNTGELFF. The rearrangement joins TRBV27 to TRBJ2-2, with 8 bases identical to TRBD2. The V segment lost 5 bases and the J segment 0 bases; nucleotides outside the gene matches: 8. The germline V gene encodes CDR1 MNHEY and CDR2 SMNVEV (reference sequence). CDR3 length equals 17 residues.